The clone carrying this T cell receptor (beta chain) was seen ten or more times. Its specificity is not known. MiXCR, run by TCRdb on the 5' RACE reads, gives a single entry per CDR3 protein. Of about 310,000 distinct CDR3 sequences detected, about 3.5% appear once; the ten largest clones hold about 25%. The CDR3 runs to 11 residues. Germline V gene data show CDR1 as SNHLY and CDR2 as FYNNEI. Trimming removed 6 bases at V and 6 bases at J, with 7 bases between. The data were obtained in a study of T cells after yellow fever vaccination. Findings and limits, study-wide: Within FACS-sorted repertoires, abundant clonotypes contaminating from the bulk population could be present. At under 98% for CD4 and 70% to 90% for CD8, most primary-vaccination clones showed up again after the booster.

The sample here was PBMCs, taken on the day of the yellow fever booster vaccination. V usage is TRBV2 and J usage is TRBJ2-3; D ambiguous. This TCR was recovered from a man younger than 35 who received the YFV17D yellow fever vaccine. DNA for the CDR3: TGTGCCAGCAGCTACGTGGATACGCAGTATTTT. The encoded protein is CASSYVDTQYF.